The T cell receptor (beta chain) under discussion was sequenced for a study of control samples from healthy donors and cancer patients. This table comes from immunoSEQ multiplex PCR, and its TCRdb copy is limited to in-frame clones, with some not included. Among some 170,000 clones listed, around 94% were seen once. Germline CDR1 and CDR2: KGHDR and SFDVKD. This CDR3 comprises 16 residues. Trimming pared 2 bases from V and 5 bases from J, leaving 12 bases between. Sequenced: PBMCs. The TCR originated in a man between 60 and 75 years old with colorectal cancer. V and J are TRBV24-1 and TRBJ1-6, with D possibly matching TRBD1 (5 bases). CDR3 region: CATSDYEGWNNSPLHF. CDR3 in DNA: TGTGCCACCAGTGATTATGAGGGGTGGAATAATTCACCCCTCCACTTT.